This T cell receptor beta chain was sequenced for a study of early T cells in non-severe SARS-CoV-2 infection. General study points: Matching against VDJdb likely underestimated virus-specific expansions, favoring anti-spike CD8.

Attachment of unique molecular identifiers to individual cDNA molecules was performed. TCRdb ran MiXCR on the 5' RACE reads and lists one entry per CDR3 protein. In the table there are 95,000 to 150,000 distinct CDR3 sequences, around 14% of which are singletons. The sample holds a few counts of this clonotype. What it binds is not known. The CDR3 sequence is 15 residues long. Trimming shortened V by 4 bases and J by 5 bases, and 15 bases separated the two germline ends. Germline V gene lookup returns CDR1 LGHDT and CDR2 YNNKEL (reference sequence). The sequencing input was whole blood. The genes are TRBV3-1 and TRBJ1-5, with a weak D call TRBD1 (5 bases). The clonotype originates from an adult who was a healthcare worker with PCR-confirmed SARS-CoV-2 infection or an uninfected control (not recorded which). CDR3 bases: TGTGCCAGCAGCCCCTTCGGGGGAGAGGATCAGCCCCAGCATTTT. It specifies CASSPFGGEDQPQHF. The whole variable domain, filled in from reference TRBV3-1 and TRBJ1-5, reads DTAVSQTPKYLVTQMGNDKSIKCEQNLGHDTMYWYKQDSKKFLKIMFSYNNKELIINETVPNRFSPKSPDKAHLNLHINSLELGDSAVYFCASSPFGGEDQPQHFGDGTRLSIL.